The present T cell receptor (beta chain) was sequenced within a study of CD8 T cells in Susac syndrome. Details on this clonotype: Its antigen is undetermined.

The V gene lost 8 bases and the J gene lost 0 bases, with 8 bases spanning the gap. The CDR3 runs to 14 residues. CDR1 and CDR2 from the germline V gene are MNHEY and SVGEGT. With random hexamers, about 0.45 to 1 ug RNA was reverse transcribed. The authors amplified TCR beta CDR3 across 54 Vbeta and 13 Jbeta using immunoSEQ multiplex PCR. TCRdb re-analysed the immunoSEQ multiplex PCR reads in MiXCR, keeping a single row per CDR3 protein. Of more than 65,000 distinct CDR3 sequences listed, about 94% are singletons. Sequencing of TCR beta drew on CD8+ and CD4+ T cells from blood. Negative isolation yielded CD4+ and CD8+ T cells, and FACS enriched TEMRA cells. Study observations and caveats: Only a relatively small number of individuals were included in the TCR sequencing and HLA analysis.

This rearrangement joins TRBV6-2 or TRBV6-3 to TRBJ2-6; no reliable D call. The sequence derives from a human donor with multiple sclerosis. Material: CD8+ T cells from PBMCs. In DNA form, the CDR3 reads TGTGCCAGCTCGGCAACCTCTGGGGCCAACGTCCTGACTTTC. Encoded protein: CASSATSGANVLTF.